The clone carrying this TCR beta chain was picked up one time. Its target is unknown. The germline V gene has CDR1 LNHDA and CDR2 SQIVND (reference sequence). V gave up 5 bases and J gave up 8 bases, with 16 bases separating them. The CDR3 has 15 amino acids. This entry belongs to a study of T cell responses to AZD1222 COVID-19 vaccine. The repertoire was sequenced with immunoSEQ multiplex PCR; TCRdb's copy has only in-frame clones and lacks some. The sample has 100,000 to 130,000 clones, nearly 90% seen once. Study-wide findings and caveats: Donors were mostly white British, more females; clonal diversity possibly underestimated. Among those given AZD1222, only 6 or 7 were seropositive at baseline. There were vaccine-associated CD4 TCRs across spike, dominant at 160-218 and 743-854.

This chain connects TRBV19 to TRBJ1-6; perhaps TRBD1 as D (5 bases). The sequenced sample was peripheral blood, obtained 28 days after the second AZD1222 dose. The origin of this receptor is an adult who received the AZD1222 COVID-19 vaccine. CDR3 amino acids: CASSPSGGADSPLHF. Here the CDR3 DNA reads TGTGCCAGTAGTCCCAGTGGAGGGGCAGATTCACCCCTCCACTTT.